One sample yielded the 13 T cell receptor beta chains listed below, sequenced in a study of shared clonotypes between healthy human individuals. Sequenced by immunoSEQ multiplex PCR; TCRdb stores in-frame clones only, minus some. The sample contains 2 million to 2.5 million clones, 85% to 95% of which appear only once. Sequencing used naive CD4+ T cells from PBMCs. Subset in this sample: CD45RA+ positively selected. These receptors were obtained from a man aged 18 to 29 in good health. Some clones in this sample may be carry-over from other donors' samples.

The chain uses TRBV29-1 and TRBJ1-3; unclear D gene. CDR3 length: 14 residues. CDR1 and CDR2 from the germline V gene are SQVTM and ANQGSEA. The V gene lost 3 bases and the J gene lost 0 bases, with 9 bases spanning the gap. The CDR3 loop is CSVEGQHSGNTIYF. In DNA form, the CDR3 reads TGCAGCGTTGAGGGCCAGCACTCTGGAAACACCATATATTTT.

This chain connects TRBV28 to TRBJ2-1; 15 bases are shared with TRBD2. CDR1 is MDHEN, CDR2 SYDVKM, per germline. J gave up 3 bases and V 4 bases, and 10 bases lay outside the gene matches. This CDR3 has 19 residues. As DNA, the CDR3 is TGTGCCAGCAGTTCGACATGGACTAGCGGGAGGGCCTTCTACAATGAGCAGTTCTTC. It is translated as CASSSTWTSGRAFYNEQFF.

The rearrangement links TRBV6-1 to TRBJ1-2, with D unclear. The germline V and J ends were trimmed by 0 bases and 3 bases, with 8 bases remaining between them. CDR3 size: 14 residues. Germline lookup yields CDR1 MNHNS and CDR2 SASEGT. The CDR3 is CASSEALRDYGYTF. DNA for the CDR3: TGTGCCAGCAGTGAAGCGCTAAGGGACTATGGCTACACCTTC.

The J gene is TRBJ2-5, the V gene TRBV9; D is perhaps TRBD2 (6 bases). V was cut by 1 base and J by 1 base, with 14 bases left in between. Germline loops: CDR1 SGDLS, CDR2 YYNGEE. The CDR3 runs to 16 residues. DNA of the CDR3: TGTGCCAGCAGCGTATCGGCGGGATACTCCCAAGAGACCCAGTACTTC. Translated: CASSVSAGYSQETQYF. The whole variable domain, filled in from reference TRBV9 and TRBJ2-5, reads DSGVTQTPKHLITATGQRVTLRCSPRSGDLSVYWYQQSLDQGLQFLIQYYNGEERAKGNILERFSAQQFPDLHSELNLSSLELGDSALYFCASSVSAGYSQETQYFGPGTRLLVL.

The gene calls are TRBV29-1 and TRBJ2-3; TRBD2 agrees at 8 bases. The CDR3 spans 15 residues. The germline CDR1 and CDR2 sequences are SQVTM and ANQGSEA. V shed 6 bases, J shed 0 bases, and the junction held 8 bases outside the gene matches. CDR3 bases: TGCAGCGTGTCGGGGGGGCCCACTAGCACAGATACGCAGTATTTT. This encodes CSVSGGPTSTDTQYF.

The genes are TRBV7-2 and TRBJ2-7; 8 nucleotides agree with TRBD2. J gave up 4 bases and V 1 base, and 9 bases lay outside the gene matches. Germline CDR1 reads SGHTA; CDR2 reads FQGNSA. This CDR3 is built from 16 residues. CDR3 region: CASSLGGSGTGYEQYF. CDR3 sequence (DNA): TGTGCCAGCAGCTTAGGGGGTAGCGGGACGGGGTACGAGCAGTACTTC.

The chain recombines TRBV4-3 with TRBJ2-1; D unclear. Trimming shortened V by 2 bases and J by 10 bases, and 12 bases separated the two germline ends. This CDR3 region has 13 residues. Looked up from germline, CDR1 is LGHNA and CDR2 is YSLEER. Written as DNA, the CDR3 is TGCGCCAGCAGCCAAATTGGCACAAGGGAGCAGTTCTTC. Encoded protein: CASSQIGTREQFF.

In DNA form, the CDR3 reads TGTGCCAGCAGCGGGCAGACAGGGATTGGGGAAAAACTGTTTTTT. Translating it yields CASSGQTGIGEKLFF. The chain employs TRBV9 and TRBJ1-4; 7 nucleotides match TRBD1. The CDR3 consists of 15 residues. Looked up from germline, CDR1 is SGDLS and CDR2 is YYNGEE. Trimming cost V 3 bases and J 8 bases; bases outside gene matches: 10. Drawing the rest from reference TRBV9 and TRBJ1-4, the complete variable domain is DSGVTQTPKHLITATGQRVTLRCSPRSGDLSVYWYQQSLDQGLQFLIQYYNGEERAKGNILERFSAQQFPDLHSELNLSSLELGDSALYFCASSGQTGIGEKLFFGSGTQLSVL.

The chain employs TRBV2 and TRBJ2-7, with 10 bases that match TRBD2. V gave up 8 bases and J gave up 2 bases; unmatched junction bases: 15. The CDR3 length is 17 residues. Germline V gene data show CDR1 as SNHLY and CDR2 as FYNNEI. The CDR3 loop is CASGASGRGGRTYEQYF. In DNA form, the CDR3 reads TGTGCCAGCGGGGCTAGCGGGAGAGGGGGGCGAACCTACGAGCAGTACTTC.

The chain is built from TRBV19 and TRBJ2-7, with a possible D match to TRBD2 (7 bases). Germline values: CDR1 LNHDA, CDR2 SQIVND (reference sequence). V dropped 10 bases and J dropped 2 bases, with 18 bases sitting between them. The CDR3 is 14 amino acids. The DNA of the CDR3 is TGTGCCACCTCGGGGGGCCCCGATACCTACGAGCAGTACTTC. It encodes CATSGGPDTYEQYF.

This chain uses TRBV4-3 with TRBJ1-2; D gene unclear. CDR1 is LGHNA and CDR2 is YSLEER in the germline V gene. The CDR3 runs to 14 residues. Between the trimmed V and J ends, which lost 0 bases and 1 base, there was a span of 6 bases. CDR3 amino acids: CASSQDVFNYGYTF. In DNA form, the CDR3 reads TGCGCCAGCAGCCAAGACGTCTTTAACTATGGCTACACCTTC.

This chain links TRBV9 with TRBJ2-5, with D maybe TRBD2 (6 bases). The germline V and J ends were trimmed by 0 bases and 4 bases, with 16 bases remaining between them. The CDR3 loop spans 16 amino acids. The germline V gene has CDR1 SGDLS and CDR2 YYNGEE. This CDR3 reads CASSVGISGEGETQYF. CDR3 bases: TGTGCCAGCAGCGTAGGAATTAGCGGAGAGGGAGAGACCCAGTACTTC.

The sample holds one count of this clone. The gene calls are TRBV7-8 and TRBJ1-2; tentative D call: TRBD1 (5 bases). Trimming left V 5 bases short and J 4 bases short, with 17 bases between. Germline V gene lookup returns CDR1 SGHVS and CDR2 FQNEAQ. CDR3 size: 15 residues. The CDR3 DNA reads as TGTGCCAGCAGCATTTCAGGGAGAATCGGCTATGGCTACACCTTC. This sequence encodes CASSISGRIGYGYTF.